A selection of T cell receptor beta chains follows, all from one sample in a study of T cells in Graves' hyperthyroidism and ophthalmopathy. A single record per CDR3 protein comes from TCRdb applying MiXCR to the multiplex PCR reads. The sample includes 300,000 to 400,000 distinct CDR3 sequences, about 13% of them seen just once. Input material: blood. These TCRs come from a woman aged 18-35 years with Graves' hyperthyroidism. The CDR3 runs from the conserved cysteine through the conserved F or W. The D gene is left open where the match is weak. Rows give clone size only sometimes, using once, few, many, or a class for an expanded clone.

cdr3_aa: CSAWDMSTEAFF
cdr3_nt: TGCAGTGCTTGGGACATGAGCACTGAAGCTTTCTTT
j_call: TRBJ1-1
clone_size: many
d_call: .
v_call: TRBV20-1

cdr3_aa: CASSLGFGKDTQYF
cdr3_nt: TGTGCCAGCAGCTTAGGCTTTGGGAAAGATACGCAGTATTTT
j_call: TRBJ2-3
clone_size: .
d_call: .
v_call: TRBV11-2

cdr3_aa: CASSVGQTGEAFF
cdr3_nt: TGTGCCAGCAGCGTGGGACAGACGGGTGAAGCTTTCTTT
j_call: TRBJ1-1
clone_size: many
d_call: TRBD1
v_call: TRBV12-3/TRBV12-4

cdr3_aa: CASSQGAGGGETQYF
cdr3_nt: TGTGCCAGCAGCCAAGGAGCGGGAGGGGGGGAGACCCAGTACTTC
j_call: TRBJ2-5
clone_size: few
d_call: TRBD2
v_call: TRBV11-2

cdr3_aa: CASSLWGFTGNTIYF
cdr3_nt: TGTGCCAGCAGTTTATGGGGGTTTACTGGAAACACCATATATTTT
j_call: TRBJ1-3
clone_size: .
d_call: .
v_call: TRBV28

cdr3_aa: CASSTGQGSLSYEQYF
cdr3_nt: TGTGCCAGCAGCACCGGACAGGGGAGTTTGTCCTACGAGCAGTACTTC
j_call: TRBJ2-7
clone_size: many
d_call: TRBD1
v_call: TRBV3-1

cdr3_aa: CASSLDNMGEAFF
cdr3_nt: TGTGCCAGCAGCTTAGATAATATGGGTGAAGCTTTCTTT
j_call: TRBJ1-1
clone_size: many
d_call: .
v_call: TRBV11-3

cdr3_aa: CASSTQQTGELFF
cdr3_nt: TGTGCCAGCAGTACACAGCAAACCGGGGAGCTGTTTTTT
j_call: TRBJ2-2
clone_size: many
d_call: .
v_call: TRBV12-3/TRBV12-4

cdr3_aa: CASSLGQGGVDSPLHF
cdr3_nt: TGTGCCAGCAGTCTTGGACAGGGAGGAGTGGATTCACCCCTCCACTTT
j_call: TRBJ1-6
clone_size: many
d_call: TRBD1
v_call: TRBV12-3/TRBV12-4

cdr3_aa: CSAPVPEAFF
cdr3_nt: TGCAGTGCTCCCGTCCCTGAAGCTTTCTTT
j_call: TRBJ1-1
clone_size: many
d_call: .
v_call: TRBV20-1

cdr3_aa: CASSPRGGTQFF
cdr3_nt: TGTGCCAGCAGCCCCCGCGGGGGAACCCAGTTCTTC
j_call: TRBJ2-1
clone_size: few
d_call: TRBD2
v_call: TRBV9

cdr3_aa: CASSSPGLAGGPWTDTQYF
cdr3_nt: TGTGCCAGCAGCTCCCCCGGACTAGCGGGAGGGCCGTGGACAGATACGCAGTATTTT
j_call: TRBJ2-3
clone_size: few
d_call: TRBD2
v_call: TRBV7-2

cdr3_aa: CASSLSGLAGQETQYF
cdr3_nt: TGTGCCAGCAGCCTCAGTGGGCTAGCGGGGCAAGAGACCCAGTACTTC
j_call: TRBJ2-5
clone_size: many
d_call: TRBD2
v_call: TRBV6-2/TRBV6-3

cdr3_aa: CASTRAAKLETQYF
cdr3_nt: TGTGCCAGCACCCGCGCGGCGAAGCTGGAGACCCAGTACTTC
j_call: TRBJ2-5
clone_size: many
d_call: .
v_call: TRBV12-3/TRBV12-4

cdr3_aa: CASSASGGAGNQPQHF
cdr3_nt: TGTGCCAGCAGCGCCTCAGGGGGCGCGGGCAATCAGCCCCAGCATTTT
j_call: TRBJ1-5
clone_size: many
d_call: TRBD1
v_call: TRBV2

cdr3_aa: CSASRHGHTDTQYF
cdr3_nt: TGCAGTGCGTCGAGACACGGACACACAGATACGCAGTATTTT
j_call: TRBJ2-3
clone_size: .
d_call: .
v_call: TRBV20-1

cdr3_aa: CASSPSSGSSFNEQFF
cdr3_nt: TGTGCCAGCAGCCCCTCTAGCGGGAGTTCTTTCAATGAGCAGTTCTTC
j_call: TRBJ2-1
clone_size: .
d_call: TRBD2
v_call: TRBV7-2

cdr3_aa: CASSLPQGDFYGYTF
cdr3_nt: TGTGCCAGCAGCCTCCCCCAGGGAGACTTCTATGGCTACACCTTC
j_call: TRBJ1-2
clone_size: many
d_call: .
v_call: TRBV7-9

cdr3_aa: CASSRGGNRNQPQHF
cdr3_nt: TGTGCCAGCAGCAGAGGGGGGAATAGGAATCAGCCCCAGCATTTT
j_call: TRBJ1-5
clone_size: .
d_call: .
v_call: TRBV27

cdr3_aa: CASSFVDTRGGLDGYTF
cdr3_nt: TGTGCCAGCAGCTTCGTTGACACAAGGGGCGGCCTCGATGGCTACACCTTC
j_call: TRBJ1-2
clone_size: many
d_call: .
v_call: TRBV7-8

cdr3_aa: CASSETSGTQETQYF
cdr3_nt: TGTGCCAGCAGTGAGACTAGCGGTACACAAGAGACCCAGTACTTC
j_call: TRBJ2-5
clone_size: few
d_call: TRBD2
v_call: TRBV6-1

cdr3_aa: CATSRDREGSPLHF
cdr3_nt: TGTGCCACCAGCAGAGATCGGGAGGGATCACCCCTCCACTTT
j_call: TRBJ1-6
clone_size: many
d_call: .
v_call: TRBV15

cdr3_aa: CASSESVGNNEQYF
cdr3_nt: TGCGCCAGCAGTGAGTCTGTAGGTAATAACGAGCAGTACTTC
j_call: TRBJ2-7
clone_size: many
d_call: .
v_call: TRBV10-1

cdr3_aa: CASSIGTGNSGANVLTF
cdr3_nt: TGTGCCAGCTCAATCGGGACAGGCAACTCTGGGGCCAACGTCCTGACTTTC
j_call: TRBJ2-6
clone_size: many
d_call: TRBD1
v_call: TRBV18

cdr3_aa: CASSDSAAPGAEAFF
cdr3_nt: TGTGCCAGCAGTGACTCGGCGGCCCCGGGGGCTGAAGCTTTCTTT
j_call: TRBJ1-1
clone_size: many
d_call: .
v_call: TRBV6-4

cdr3_aa: CASSESGGYNSPLHF
cdr3_nt: TGTGCCAGCAGTGAATCGGGGGGCTATAATTCACCCCTCCACTTT
j_call: TRBJ1-6
clone_size: many
d_call: .
v_call: TRBV6-1

cdr3_aa: CSAPGTGWSRNTEAFF
cdr3_nt: TGCAGTGCACCCGGGACAGGGTGGAGTCGGAACACTGAAGCTTTCTTT
j_call: TRBJ1-1
clone_size: many
d_call: TRBD1
v_call: TRBV20-1

cdr3_aa: CASSLPTVRNTEAFF
cdr3_nt: TGCGCCAGCAGCTTGCCGACAGTCAGGAACACTGAAGCTTTCTTT
j_call: TRBJ1-1
clone_size: many
d_call: .
v_call: TRBV5-1

cdr3_aa: CASSLRLAGIDEQFF
cdr3_nt: TGTGCCAGCAGCCTAAGACTAGCAGGCATCGATGAGCAGTTCTTC
j_call: TRBJ2-1
clone_size: many
d_call: TRBD2
v_call: TRBV7-3

cdr3_aa: CSASGGTVSYEQYF
cdr3_nt: TGCAGTGCGAGCGGGGGGACCGTTTCCTACGAGCAGTACTTC
j_call: TRBJ2-7
clone_size: many
d_call: TRBD2
v_call: TRBV20-1

cdr3_aa: CSAGATPLLNQPQHF
cdr3_nt: TGCAGTGCGGGGGCCACTCCCCTCCTCAATCAGCCCCAGCATTTT
j_call: TRBJ1-5
clone_size: many
d_call: .
v_call: TRBV20-1

cdr3_aa: CSVRRGVGVETQYF
cdr3_nt: TGCAGCGTCCGGCGGGGGGTAGGAGTAGAGACCCAGTACTTC
j_call: TRBJ2-5
clone_size: many
d_call: TRBD2
v_call: TRBV29-1

cdr3_aa: CASSPQGQFSGNTIYF
cdr3_nt: TGTGCCAGCAGTCCTCAAGGACAGTTCTCTGGAAACACCATATATTTT
j_call: TRBJ1-3
clone_size: many
d_call: .
v_call: TRBV28

cdr3_aa: CASSLQTNYGYTF
cdr3_nt: TGTGCCAGCAGTTTGCAGACTAACTATGGCTACACCTTC
j_call: TRBJ1-2
clone_size: many
d_call: .
v_call: TRBV28

cdr3_aa: CAISENSLSYNSPLHF
cdr3_nt: TGTGCCATCAGTGAGAACAGTCTCTCCTATAATTCACCCCTCCACTTT
j_call: TRBJ1-6
clone_size: few
d_call: .
v_call: TRBV10-3

cdr3_aa: CAWSVWGVGEQFF
cdr3_nt: TGTGCCTGGAGTGTATGGGGGGTTGGTGAGCAGTTCTTC
j_call: TRBJ2-1
clone_size: many
d_call: .
v_call: TRBV30

cdr3_aa: CASSEAEMNTEAFF
cdr3_nt: TGTGCCAGCAGTGAAGCCGAAATGAACACTGAAGCTTTCTTT
j_call: TRBJ1-1
clone_size: many
d_call: .
v_call: TRBV2

cdr3_aa: CASSEVGGHLNYEQYF
cdr3_nt: TGTGCCAGCAGTGAGGTAGGGGGCCATCTTAACTACGAGCAGTACTTC
j_call: TRBJ2-7
clone_size: .
d_call: TRBD1
v_call: TRBV6-1

cdr3_aa: CASSGPSTNYGYTF
cdr3_nt: TGTGCCAGCAGCGGGCCTTCGACTAACTATGGCTACACCTTC
j_call: TRBJ1-2
clone_size: many
d_call: .
v_call: TRBV12-3/TRBV12-4

cdr3_aa: CASSPQGTGTDTQYF
cdr3_nt: TGTGCCAGCAGCCCTCAGGGGACAGGGACAGATACGCAGTATTTT
j_call: TRBJ2-3
clone_size: .
d_call: TRBD1
v_call: TRBV7-3

cdr3_aa: CASSPYSPYEQYF
cdr3_nt: TGTGCCAGCAGTCCCTACTCCCCCTACGAGCAGTACTTC
j_call: TRBJ2-7
clone_size: many
d_call: .
v_call: TRBV28

cdr3_aa: CASSWGHGTSYEQYF
cdr3_nt: TGTGCCAGCAGCTGGGGACATGGGACCTCCTACGAGCAGTACTTC
j_call: TRBJ2-7
clone_size: .
d_call: .
v_call: TRBV5-5

cdr3_aa: CASSSPGRGTQYF
cdr3_nt: TGTGCCAGCAGTTCCCCGGGCCGCGGGACCCAGTACTTC
j_call: TRBJ2-5
clone_size: many
d_call: .
v_call: TRBV6-1